Given below is one T cell receptor beta chain in context. This specimen comes from a study of blood T cell repertoires in COVID-19. Study in general: Both acute and convalescent COVID-19 samples were obtained from the United States, Italy and Spain. Sample material is recorded as cDNA or gDNA derived from T cells, B-cell-depleted T cells, or PBMCs.

Methods used by the authors: It was from reference gene primer amplification that nucleated cell counts were estimated. Here immunoSEQ multiplex PCR was the method, and the copy in TCRdb shows in-frame clones only, minus some. V and J calls and clone size follow that table, whereas D and trimming were derived from the DNA. This sample carries approximately 72,000 clones, approximately 85% of them seen once, and the ten largest clones take roughly 40%. The V gene lost 6 bases and the J gene lost 5 bases, with 17 bases spanning the gap. The CDR3 length is 15 residues. CDR1 LNHDA and CDR2 SQIVND come from the germline V gene (reference sequence).

The source material was peripheral blood. The receptor's source is an elderly woman with active or convalescent COVID-19. V gene TRBV19 combines with J gene TRBJ1-5; D gene ambiguous. The CDR3 DNA follows: TGTGCCAGTAGAAAGTGGAGGGAGAGAGATCAGCCCCAGCATTTT. Its protein product is CASRKWRERDQPQHF. Filled out from reference TRBV19 and TRBJ1-5, the complete variable domain reads DGGITQSPKYLFRKEGQNVTLSCEQNLNHDAMYWYRQDPGQGLRLIYYSQIVNDFQKGDIAEGYSVSREKKESFPLTVTSAQKNPTAFYLCASRKWRERDQPQHFGDGTRLSIL.